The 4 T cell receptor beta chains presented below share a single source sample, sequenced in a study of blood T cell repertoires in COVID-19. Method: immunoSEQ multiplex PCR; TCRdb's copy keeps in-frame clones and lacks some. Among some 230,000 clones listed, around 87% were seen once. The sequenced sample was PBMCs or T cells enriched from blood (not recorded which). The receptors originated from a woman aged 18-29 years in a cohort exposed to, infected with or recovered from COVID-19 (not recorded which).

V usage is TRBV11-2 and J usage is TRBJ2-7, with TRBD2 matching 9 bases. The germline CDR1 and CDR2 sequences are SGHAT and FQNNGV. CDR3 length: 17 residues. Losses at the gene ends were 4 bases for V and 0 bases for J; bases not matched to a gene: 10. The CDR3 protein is CASSSPVMRGGSYEQYF. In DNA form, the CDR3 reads TGTGCCAGCAGCTCCCCGGTGATGCGGGGGGGCTCCTACGAGCAGTACTTC.

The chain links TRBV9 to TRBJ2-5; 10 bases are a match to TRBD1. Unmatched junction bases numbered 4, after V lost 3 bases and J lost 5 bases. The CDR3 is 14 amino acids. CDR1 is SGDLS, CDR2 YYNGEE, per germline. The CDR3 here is CASSGQGADETQYF. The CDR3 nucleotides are TGTGCCAGCAGCGGACAGGGGGCAGATGAGACCCAGTACTTC. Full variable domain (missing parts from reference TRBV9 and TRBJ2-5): DSGVTQTPKHLITATGQRVTLRCSPRSGDLSVYWYQQSLDQGLQFLIQYYNGEERAKGNILERFSAQQFPDLHSELNLSSLELGDSALYFCASSGQGADETQYFGPGTRLLVL.

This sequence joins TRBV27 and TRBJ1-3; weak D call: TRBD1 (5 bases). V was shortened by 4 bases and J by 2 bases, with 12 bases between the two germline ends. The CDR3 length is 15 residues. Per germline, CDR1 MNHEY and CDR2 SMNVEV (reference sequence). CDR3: CASSSAGGTGNTIYF. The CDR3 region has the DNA TGTGCCAGCAGTTCTGCCGGGGGAACTGGAAACACCATATATTTT.

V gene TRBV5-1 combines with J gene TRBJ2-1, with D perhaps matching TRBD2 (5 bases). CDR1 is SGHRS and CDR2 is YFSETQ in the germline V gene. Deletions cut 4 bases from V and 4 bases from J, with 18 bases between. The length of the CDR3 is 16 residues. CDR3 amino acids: CASSIRPSGVYNEQFF. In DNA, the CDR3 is TGCGCCAGCAGCATCCGACCCTCCGGGGTTTACAATGAGCAGTTCTTC.